The table lists the clone carrying this TCR beta chain with a count of one. The germline CDR1 and CDR2 sequences are LNHNV and YYDKDF (reference sequence). Deletions cut 7 bases from V and 1 base from J, with 19 bases between. This CDR3 has 16 residues. This sample is drawn from a study of shared clonotypes between healthy human individuals. Overall study: Plates per donor: three CD4 naive, three CD4 memory, two CD8 naive, one CD8 memory.

Replicate PCRs for sorted subsets used approximately 220 ng DNA; this equaled about 30,000 T cell genomes. Produced via immunoSEQ multiplex PCR; TCRdb's table is partial and in-frame only. Of about 1,500,000 clones detected, over 95% appear once; the ten largest clones hold roughly 1.2%. Sequenced input: naive CD4+ T cells sorted from blood. Noted subset: CD45RA+ positively selected. The receptor was derived from a man aged 25-45 years in good health. This sequence joins TRBV15 and TRBJ1-1, with D possibly being TRBD1 (5 bases). The CDR3 bases are TGTGCCACCACACCCTTTCGAAGACAGTCGAACACTGAAGCTTTCTTT. Translation gives CATTPFRRQSNTEAFF. Complete variable domain (other parts from reference TRBV15 and TRBJ1-1): DAMVIQNPRYQVTQFGKPVTLSCSQTLNHNVMYWYQQKSSQAPKLLFHYYDKDFNNEADTPDNFQSRRPNTSFCFLDIRSPGLGDTAMYLCATTPFRRQSNTEAFFGQGTRLTVV.